The rows below give T cell receptor beta chains drawn from one sample of a study of blood T cell repertoires in COVID-19. Profiling relied on immunoSEQ multiplex PCR, and the TCRdb table lists in-frame clones only, not all of them. The sample lists 90,000 to 120,000 clones, around 90% occurring once. The sequenced sample consisted of peripheral blood. These receptors were taken from a human donor in a cohort sampled during active COVID-19. Each CDR3 is given with its conserved first and last residue. D genes are given only for firm matches. For some rows the clone size is stated as once, few or many, or as a class when expanded; others skip it.

d_call	v_call	clone_size	j_call	cdr3_aa	cdr3_nt
-	TRBV7-2	-	TRBJ1-6	CASSDPGTPLHF	TGTGCCAGCAGCGACCCAGGGACACCCCTCCACTTT
-	TRBV3-1/TRBV3-2	-	TRBJ1-5	CASSPGYQPQHF	TGTGCCAGCAGCCCGGGTTATCAGCCCCAGCATTTT
TRBD1	TRBV27	-	TRBJ1-1	CASSIRTGTEAFF	TGTGCCAGCAGTATCCGGACAGGCACTGAAGCTTTCTTT
TRBD2	TRBV7-9	-	TRBJ2-1	CASSLVGQREGEQFF	TGTGCCAGCAGCCTCGTTGGCCAGCGGGAGGGTGAGCAGTTCTTC
-	TRBV28	-	TRBJ1-1	CASSLEGREAFF	TGTGCCAGCAGTTTGGAGGGGAGAGAAGCTTTCTTT
-	TRBV25-1	-	TRBJ2-7	CASSESANSYEQYF	TGTGCCAGCAGTGAGAGCGCTAATTCCTACGAGCAGTACTTC
-	TRBV5-1	-	TRBJ2-7	CASSLRQPGNYEQYF	TGCGCCAGCAGCTTGAGACAGCCAGGAAACTACGAGCAGTACTTC
-	TRBV5-1	-	TRBJ2-5	CASSFLQETQYF	TGCGCCAGCAGCTTCCTACAAGAGACCCAGTACTTC
-	TRBV6-1	few	TRBJ1-1	CASSEKYGNTEAFF	TGTGCCAGCAGTGAAAAATACGGGAACACTGAAGCTTTCTTT
TRBD2	TRBV7-2	-	TRBJ2-7	CASSSGLAGEQYF	TGTGCCAGCAGCTCGGGACTAGCCGGGGAGCAGTACTTC
-	TRBV5-8	-	TRBJ2-2	CASSLRRITNTGELFF	TGTGCCAGCAGCTTGAGGCGGATCACGAACACCGGGGAGCTGTTTTTT
-	TRBV9	-	TRBJ1-2	CADRGGRGGYTF	TGTGCCGACCGAGGGGGGAGGGGAGGCTACACCTTC
TRBD1	TRBV6-1	-	TRBJ2-2	CASSDRDRGLTGELFF	TGTGCCAGCAGTGACCGGGACAGGGGGCTTACCGGGGAGCTGTTTTTT
TRBD2	TRBV2	-	TRBJ2-2	CASTDGTSYGELFF	TGTGCCAGCACAGACGGGACTAGTTATGGGGAGCTGTTTTTT
-	TRBV28	-	TRBJ2-3	CASRDWDSKRDTQYF	TGTGCCAGCCGGGACTGGGACAGCAAGCGAGATACGCAGTATTTT
-	TRBV20-1	-	TRBJ1-6	CSASPGSSNSPLHF	TGCAGTGCTAGTCCTGGTAGTAGTAATTCACCCCTCCACTTT
-	TRBV9	-	TRBJ2-5	CASSVGVQGQETQYF	TGTGCCAGCAGCGTAGGTGTGCAGGGCCAAGAGACCCAGTACTTC
-	TRBV5-4	-	TRBJ1-6	CASSSGDSPLHF	TGTGCCAGCAGCTCCGGGGATTCACCCCTCCACTTT
-	TRBV4-1	-	TRBJ1-5	CASSQDQAKSNQPQHF	TGCGCCAGCAGCCAAGATCAGGCTAAAAGCAATCAGCCCCAGCATTTT
TRBD1	TRBV10-3	-	TRBJ1-1	CATGDRLNTEAFF	TGTGCCACCGGGGACAGATTGAACACTGAAGCTTTCTTT
TRBD2	TRBV7-2	-	TRBJ2-3	CASSNSGASTDTQYF	TGTGCCAGCAGCAACAGCGGGGCTAGCACAGATACGCAGTATTTT
-	TRBV28	-	TRBJ1-2	CASTSPQNYGYTF	TGTGCCAGCACCTCCCCACAGAACTATGGCTACACCTTC
-	TRBV4-3	once	TRBJ2-7	CASSQDIGRSYEQYF	TGCGCCAGCAGCCAAGATATCGGCAGGTCCTACGAGCAGTACTTC
-	TRBV29-1	-	TRBJ1-2	CSVVGANYGYTF	TGCAGCGTTGTGGGCGCTAACTATGGCTACACCTTC
-	TRBV20-1	-	TRBJ2-7	CSASKEGLYEQYF	TGCAGTGCTAGTAAGGAGGGACTCTACGAGCAGTACTTC
-	TRBV11-3	-	TRBJ2-5	CASSFSVGTQLNQETQYF	TGTGCCAGCAGCTTTTCGGTCGGGACACAACTTAATCAAGAGACCCAGTACTTC
-	TRBV28	-	TRBJ2-7	CASSQGAGPPYEQYF	TGTGCCAGCAGCCAAGGCGCAGGCCCCCCCTACGAGCAGTACTTC
-	TRBV12-5	-	TRBJ1-1	CASGGGAGEIVREAFF	TGTGCTAGTGGGGGGGGAGCCGGAGAGATAGTACGGGAAGCTTTCTTT
TRBD1	TRBV6-5	once	TRBJ2-1	CASRRQGSDEQFF	TGTGCCAGCAGGCGACAGGGGTCCGATGAGCAGTTCTTC
TRBD2	TRBV11-2	-	TRBJ2-7	CASSLTSGTYEQYF	TGTGCCAGCAGCTTAACTAGCGGGACCTACGAGCAGTACTTC
-	TRBV5-8	-	TRBJ2-1	CASSLYSTDNEQFF	TGTGCCAGCAGCTTGTACAGTACAGACAATGAGCAGTTCTTC
-	TRBV19	-	TRBJ1-5	CASSPGLGMGNQPQHF	TGTGCCAGTAGCCCAGGGCTGGGAATGGGCAATCAGCCCCAGCATTTT
TRBD1	TRBV16	once	TRBJ2-3	CASSRRDRGADTQYF	TGTGCCAGCAGCCGCCGGGACAGGGGGGCAGATACGCAGTATTTT
TRBD2	TRBV20-1	-	TRBJ2-5	CSASRLRRGGAQYF	TGCAGTGCTAGTAGGCTGCGGCGGGGGGGGGCCCAGTACTTC
-	TRBV14	-	TRBJ2-5	CASSQDRRRGYQETQYF	TGTGCCAGCAGCCAAGATCGTAGAAGGGGGTATCAAGAGACCCAGTACTTC
-	TRBV11-3	-	TRBJ2-1	CASSLGSGAGYNEQFF	TGTGCCAGCAGCTTAGGTTCAGGGGCAGGCTACAATGAGCAGTTCTTC
TRBD1	TRBV5-1	-	TRBJ1-4	CASSQTGGAVNEKLFF	TGCGCCAGCAGCCAAACAGGGGGCGCCGTTAATGAAAAACTGTTTTTT
TRBD2	TRBV11-2	-	TRBJ2-5	CASSRYSGTGQETQYF	TGTGCCAGCAGCCGCTATAGCGGGACGGGCCAAGAGACCCAGTACTTC
TRBD1	TRBV3-1/TRBV3-2	-	TRBJ1-6	CASSQGRDRDNSPLHF	TGTGCCAGCAGCCAAGGGCGGGACAGGGATAATTCACCCCTCCACTTT
-	TRBV28	-	TRBJ2-7	CASSLKLSFAQYF	TGTGCCAGCAGTTTAAAGTTGAGTTTTGCGCAGTACTTC
-	TRBV3-1/TRBV3-2	-	TRBJ1-1	CASSQGGLTGAFF	TGTGCCAGCAGCCAGGGGGGACTGACGGGGGCTTTCTTT
TRBD1	TRBV5-1	-	TRBJ2-7	CASSLEQGNYEQYF	TGCGCCAGCAGCTTGGAACAGGGGAACTACGAGCAGTACTTC
TRBD2	TRBV5-1	-	TRBJ2-7	CASTVGSGRGHEQYF	TGCGCCAGCACGGTTGGCAGCGGGAGAGGGCACGAGCAGTACTTC
TRBD1	TRBV4-3	-	TRBJ1-1	CASSQENRGTEAFF	TGCGCCAGCAGCCAGGAAAACAGGGGGACTGAAGCTTTCTTT
-	TRBV21-1	-	TRBJ1-1	CASSLHPPGQVKVEANTEAFF	TGTGCCAGCAGCCTCCACCCCCCCGGACAGGTGAAAGTTGAGGCAAACACTGAAGCTTTCTTT
-	TRBV7-9	-	TRBJ1-1	CASSRDTPNTEAFF	TGTGCCAGCAGTCGGGACACGCCGAACACTGAAGCTTTCTTT
-	TRBV4-2	-	TRBJ1-4	CASSQGAGLGEKLFF	TGTGCCAGCAGCCAAGGAGCAGGGTTGGGTGAAAAACTGTTTTTT
-	TRBV3-1/TRBV3-2	once	TRBJ1-1	CASSQDHWKGDTEAFF	TGTGCCAGCAGCCAAGATCATTGGAAGGGGGACACTGAAGCTTTCTTT
TRBD1	TRBV18	-	TRBJ2-7	CASSPGQGDSYEQYF	TGTGCCAGCTCACCGGGACAGGGGGACTCCTACGAGCAGTACTTC
-	TRBV4-1	-	TRBJ2-7	CASSQDYGGPYEQYF	TGCGCCAGCAGCCAAGATTACGGGGGACCCTACGAGCAGTACTTC
-	TRBV3-1/TRBV3-2	-	TRBJ1-1	CASSSRSGMNTEAFF	TGTGCCAGCAGCTCAAGGTCCGGGATGAACACTGAAGCTTTCTTT
TRBD2	TRBV5-1	few	TRBJ2-7	CASSLTTGLAGYEQYF	TGCGCCAGCAGCTTGACCACGGGACTAGCGGGATACGAGCAGTACTTC
-	TRBV19	once	TRBJ1-1	CASSIGGVNTEAFF	TGTGCCAGTAGTATCGGCGGGGTGAACACTGAAGCTTTCTTT
-	TRBV9	-	TRBJ1-3	CASSTRDTHEQFSGNTIYF	TGTGCCAGCAGCACCCGGGACACCCACGAACAATTCTCTGGAAACACCATATATTTT
-	TRBV7-2	-	TRBJ2-3	CASSLAPGVVTDTQYF	TGTGCCAGCAGCTTAGCGCCCGGGGTTGTAACAGATACGCAGTATTTT
-	TRBV11-3	-	TRBJ2-5	CASSSWLQETQYF	TGTGCCAGCAGCTCTTGGCTTCAAGAGACCCAGTACTTC
TRBD1	TRBV7-8	-	TRBJ1-1	CASSLRTGATEAFF	TGTGCCAGCAGCTTAAGGACAGGGGCCACTGAAGCTTTCTTT